This TCR beta chain comes out of a study of ipilimumab plus nivolumab after autologous stem cell transplantation. Study as a whole: A median of roughly eight nivolumab and roughly 5 ipilimumab doses were given.

Only in-frame clones appear in the TCRdb table, and some are missing; sequencing was by immunoSEQ multiplex PCR. The table shows around 13,000 clones, with 73% occurring only once. Starting 14 to 28 days after autologous transplant, ipilimumab 1 mg/kg was given. This clonotype was sampled from a male donor with diffuse large B-cell lymphoma. The material sequenced was PBMCs, taken in a trial of ipilimumab plus nivolumab as post-transplant consolidation.

The CDR3 reads CASSEATGTMRPQHF. The CDR3 DNA reads as TGTGCCAGCAGTGAAGCGACAGGGACCATGAGGCCCCAGCATTTT. The gene calls are TRBV6-1 and TRBJ1-5; TRBD1 agrees at 7 bases. CDR1 MNHNS and CDR2 SASEGT come from the germline V gene. Losses at the gene ends were 0 bases for V and 9 bases for J; bases not matched to a gene: 8. This CDR3 contains 15 residues.